This T cell receptor (beta chain) comes out of a study of CD8 T cells in Susac syndrome. CD8+ and CD4+ T cells taken from blood had their TCR beta sequenced. TEMRA cells were FACS-enriched, unlike CD8+ and CD4+ T cells, which were negatively isolated. V lost 8 bases and J lost 4, with 15 bases in between. The CDR3 consists of 13 residues. From germline, CDR1 is DFQATT and CDR2 SNEGSKA (reference sequence). The count of this clonotype is one. What it binds is unknown. Study results and limitations: Only a relatively small number of individuals were included in the TCR sequencing and HLA analysis.

Random hexamers were used to reverse transcribe an amount of roughly 0.5 to 1 ug RNA. An immunoSEQ multiplex PCR amplified TCR beta CDR3 over 54 Vbeta and 13 Jbeta. TCRdb re-called the immunoSEQ multiplex PCR reads with MiXCR, one entry per CDR3 protein. The sample holds roughly 160,000 distinct CDR3 sequences, about 94% seen once. The sample comprised CD4+ T cells from PBMCs. V and J are TRBV20-1 and TRBJ1-5, with D unresolved. The sequence came from a human donor in good health. The CDR3 reads CSLARTANQPQHF. CDR3 sequence (DNA): TGCAGTCTTGCCAGGACTGCGAATCAGCCCCAGCATTTT.